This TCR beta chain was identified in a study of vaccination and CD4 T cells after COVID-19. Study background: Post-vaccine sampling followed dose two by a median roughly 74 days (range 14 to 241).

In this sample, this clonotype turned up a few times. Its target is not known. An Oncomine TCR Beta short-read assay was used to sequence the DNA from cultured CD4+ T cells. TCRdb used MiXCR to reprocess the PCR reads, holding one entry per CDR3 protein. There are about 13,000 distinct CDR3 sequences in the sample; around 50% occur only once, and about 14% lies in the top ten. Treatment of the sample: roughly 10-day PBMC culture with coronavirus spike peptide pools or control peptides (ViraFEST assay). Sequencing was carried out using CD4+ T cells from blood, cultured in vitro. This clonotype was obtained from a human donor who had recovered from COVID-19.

Here the CDR3 DNA reads TGTGCCAGCACCACCTGGGCGGTAAACACCGGGGAGCTGTTTTTT. Protein: CASTTWAVNTGELFF. J is TRBJ2-2 and V is TRBV27; D is undetermined. This CDR3 region has 15 residues. Trimming took 7 bases from V and 2 from J, leaving 14 bases between them. Germline lookup yields CDR1 MNHEY and CDR2 SMNVEV (reference sequence).